This TCR beta chain derives from a study of CD8+ T cells in alopecia areata (dated by TCRdb to 2016 to 2019). Regarding the study in general: Treated patients were enrolled in an open-label pilot trial of oral tofacitinib at 5 to 10 mg twice daily for moderate-to-severe alopecia areata. Biopsies were taken from tofacitinib-treated patients at baseline and again at 4 and 24 weeks into treatment, and several of those patients also had a later scalp biopsy. In both human patients and the C3H/HeJ mouse model, the study applied high-throughput TCRbeta sequencing to look at T cell clonal expansion in alopecia areata. RNA came from the PAXgene miRNA kit for fixed scalp, the miRNeasy kit for PBMCs, and the RNeasy kit for mouse skin. TCRbeta CDR3 regions were amplified by immunoSEQ multiplex PCR with 35 Vbeta forward and 13 Jbeta reverse primers. For the treated patients, the SALT score, which quantifies what percentage of scalp surface area is affected, served as the measure of disease severity. Patients stayed on tofacitinib for 6 to 18 months and then had 6 months of follow-up off drug so that delayed response and recurrence could be assessed. On the human side, TCRbeta sequencing was run on scalp tissue and on sorted CD4+ and CD8+ peripheral blood T cells from healthy controls and from alopecia areata patients with either patchy or totalis/universalis disease. Clonality in the scalp was compared among normal scalp (n=4), patchy alopecia areata scalp (n=8), and alopecia totalis/universalis scalp (n=8). The paper as a whole reports these results and caveats: The treated cohort was small, with a single nonresponder, so links between baseline CD8+ expansion and response need larger studies. Scalp TCR repertoire analysis is complicated because resident alphabeta T cells in normal human skin are also sequenced, whereas mouse skin is dominated by gammadelta T cells. Many expanded lesional clones persisted in scalp and blood during tofacitinib treatment, which may partly explain relapse after stopping treatment. Compared with normal scalp, lesional scalp, particularly in alopecia totalis/universalis, had higher clonality and more expanded CD8+ clones, which suggests antigenic drive. With tofacitinib, both scalp clonality and the number of expanded CD8+ clones among the top 100 scalp clones went down significantly. Compared with mice, TCR sequences shared between patients were less clear, possibly partly because of HLA diversity across the patient population.

Reading the germline V gene (reference sequence) gives CDR1 LNHDA and CDR2 SQIVND. Spanning cysteine to phenylalanine, the CDR3 consists of 14 amino acids. The read is trimmed to its CDR3 DNA, 42 bases read in frame from base 1. V and J are truncated by 3 bases and 2 bases respectively, leaving an intervening sequence of 9 bases. The sample's treatment or condition, from its label and the paper: oral pan-JAK inhibitor, 5-10 mg twice daily. From alopecia areata patients, peripheral blood was collected along with lesional scalp punch biopsies. PBMCs were isolated by density centrifugation and stained for CD3, CD4 and CD8, and CD4+ and CD8+ T cells were sorted on a FACSAria. As concerns this clone: Its specific antigen is unknown. Base quality data are lacking; no much larger clone is found one base away.

Library preparation was by the immunoSEQ multiplex PCR assay. RNA was extracted from all samples and reverse transcribed into cDNA as template for TCR sequencing. First-strand cDNA was synthesized using SuperScript III with a 2:1 mix of oligo-dT and random hexamers. Amplification bias was assessed with a synthetic immune receptor repertoire, and residual bias was removed computationally. The source study handled its data this way. After raw reads were preprocessed to remove errors, the CDR3 was defined following IMGT conventions as running from the conserved cysteine to phenylalanine. Clonality was computed as 1 minus the Shannon entropy, with the entropy normalized by log2 of the number of productive unique TCRs. CD4 or CD8 identity of scalp clones was inferred by cross-referencing scalp TCRbeta sequences with sorted blood CD4 and CD8 repertoires. TCRdb limited this immuneACCESS table to in-frame rearrangements with V and J called. A share of clones is missing; checked studies link under half to unresolved V genes, and the rest is unexplained. V and J calls and clone size follow that table, whereas D and trimming were derived from the DNA. The sample table contains 200,000 to 250,000 clones; only one count was recorded for more than 60% of them. In total, the top ten clones hold approximately 1.2% of the sample.

The material sequenced was CD4+ T cells sorted from blood, taken at approximately week 42, from a patient treated with tofacitinib. Here the chain combines TRBV19 and TRBJ2-3; the D region is possibly TRBD1 or TRBD2, each matching across 5 bases. This sequence originates from a human donor with alopecia areata. The CDR3 amino acid sequence is: CASSIGTVTDTQYF. The DNA is as follows: TGTGCCAGTAGTATCGGGACCGTCACAGATACGCAGTATTTT.